The sequence of this T cell receptor beta chain was determined in a study of blood T cell repertoires in COVID-19. The wider study: Spain, Italy and the United States supplied samples that represented acute and convalescent COVID-19. Sample material is recorded as cDNA or gDNA derived from T cells, B-cell-depleted T cells, or PBMCs.

The repertoire was sequenced with immunoSEQ multiplex PCR; TCRdb's copy has only in-frame clones and lacks some. The sample lists 300,000 to 500,000 clones; around 89% were seen once. CDR1 is SQVTM and CDR2 is ANQGSEA in the germline V gene. The CDR3 contains 13 residues. V was cut by 6 bases and J by 0 bases, with 8 bases left in between. Participant age was roughly 18 to 89 years, and participants resided in fewer than 30 US areas. Clinical history reported by participants formed the basis on which cohorts were assigned. This clonotype was sampled from a woman aged 25-40 years with acute COVID-19. The sequenced material came from PBMCs or T cells enriched from blood (not recorded which). The V call is TRBV29-1, the J call TRBJ2-2, with D perhaps matching TRBD1 (5 bases). In DNA form, the CDR3 reads TGCAGCGTGGTGACAGCGAACACCGGGGAGCTGTTTTTT. Residues: CSVVTANTGELFF.